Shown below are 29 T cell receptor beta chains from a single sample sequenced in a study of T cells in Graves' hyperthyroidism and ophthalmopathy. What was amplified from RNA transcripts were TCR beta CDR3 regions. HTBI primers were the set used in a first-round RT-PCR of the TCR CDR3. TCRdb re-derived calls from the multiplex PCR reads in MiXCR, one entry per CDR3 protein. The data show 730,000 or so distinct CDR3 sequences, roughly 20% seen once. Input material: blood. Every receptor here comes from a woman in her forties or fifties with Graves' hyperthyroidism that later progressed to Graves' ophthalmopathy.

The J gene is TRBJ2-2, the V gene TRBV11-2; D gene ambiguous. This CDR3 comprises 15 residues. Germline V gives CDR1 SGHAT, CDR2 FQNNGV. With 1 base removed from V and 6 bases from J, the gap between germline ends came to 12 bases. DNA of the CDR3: TGTGCCAGCAGCTTAGGTCTCCTCCGTTCCGGGGAGCTGTTTTTT. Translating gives CASSLGLLRSGELFF.

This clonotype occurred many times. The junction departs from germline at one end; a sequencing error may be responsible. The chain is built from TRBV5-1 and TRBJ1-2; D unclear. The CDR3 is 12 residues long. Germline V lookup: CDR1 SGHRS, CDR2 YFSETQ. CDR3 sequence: CASSSTNYGYTF. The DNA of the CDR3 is TGTGCCAGCAGCTCGACTAACTATGGCTACACCTTC.

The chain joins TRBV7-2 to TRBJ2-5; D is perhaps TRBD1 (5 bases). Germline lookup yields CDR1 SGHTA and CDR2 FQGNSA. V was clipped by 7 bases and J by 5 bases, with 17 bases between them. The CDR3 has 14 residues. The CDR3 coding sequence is TGTGCCAGCACCCCGACTGGGGCCGGGGAGACCCAGTACTTC. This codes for CASTPTGAGETQYF. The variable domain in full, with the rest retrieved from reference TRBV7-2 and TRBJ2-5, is GAGVSQSPSNKVTEKGKDVELRCDPISGHTALYWYRQSLGQGLEFLIYFQGNSAPDKSGLPSDRFSAERTGGSVSTLTIQRTQQEDSAVYLCASTPTGAGETQYFGPGTRLLVL.

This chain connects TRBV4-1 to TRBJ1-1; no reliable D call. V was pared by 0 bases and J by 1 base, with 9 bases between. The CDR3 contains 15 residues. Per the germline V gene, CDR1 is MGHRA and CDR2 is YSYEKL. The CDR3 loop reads CASSQDAAPNTEAFF. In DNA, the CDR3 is TGCGCCAGCAGCCAAGATGCCGCCCCGAACACTGAAGCTTTCTTT.

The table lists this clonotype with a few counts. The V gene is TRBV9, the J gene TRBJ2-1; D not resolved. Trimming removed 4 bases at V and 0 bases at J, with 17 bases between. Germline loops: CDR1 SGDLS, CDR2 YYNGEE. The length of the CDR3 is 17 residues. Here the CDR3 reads CASSPQVRRSSYNEQFF. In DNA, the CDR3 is TGTGCCAGCAGCCCCCAGGTACGGCGGAGCTCCTACAATGAGCAGTTCTTC.

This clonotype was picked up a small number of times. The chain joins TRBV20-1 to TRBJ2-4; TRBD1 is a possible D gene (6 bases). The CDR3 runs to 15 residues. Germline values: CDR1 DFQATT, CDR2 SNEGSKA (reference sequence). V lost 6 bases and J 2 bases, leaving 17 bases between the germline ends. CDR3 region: CSAIPQGRTKNIQYF. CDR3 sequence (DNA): TGCAGTGCCATACCACAGGGTAGGACCAAAAACATTCAGTACTTC.

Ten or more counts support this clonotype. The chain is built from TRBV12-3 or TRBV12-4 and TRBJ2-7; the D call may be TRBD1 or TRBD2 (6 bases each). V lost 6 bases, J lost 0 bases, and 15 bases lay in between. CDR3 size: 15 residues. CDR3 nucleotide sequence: TGTGCCAGCAGCGCGGGACACCCGAGCTCCTACGAGCAGTACTTC. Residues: CASSAGHPSSYEQYF.

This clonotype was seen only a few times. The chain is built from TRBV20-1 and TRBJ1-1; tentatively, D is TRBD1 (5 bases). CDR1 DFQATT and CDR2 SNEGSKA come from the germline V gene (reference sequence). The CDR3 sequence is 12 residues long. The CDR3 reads CTARQLLSEAFF. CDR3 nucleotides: TGCACAGCCCGACAGCTGCTCTCTGAAGCTTTCTTT.

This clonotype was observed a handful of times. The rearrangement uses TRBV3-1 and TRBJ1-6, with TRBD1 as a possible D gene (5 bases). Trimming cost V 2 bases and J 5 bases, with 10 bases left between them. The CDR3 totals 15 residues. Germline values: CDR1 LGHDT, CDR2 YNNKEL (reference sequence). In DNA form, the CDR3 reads TGTGCCAGCAGCCAACAGGGAGGGGATAATTCACCCCTCCACTTT. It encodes CASSQQGGDNSPLHF.

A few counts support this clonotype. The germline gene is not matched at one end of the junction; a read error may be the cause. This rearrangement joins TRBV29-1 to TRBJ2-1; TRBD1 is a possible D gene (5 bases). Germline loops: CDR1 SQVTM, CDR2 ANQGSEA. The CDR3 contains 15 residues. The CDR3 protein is CSVEGSYRSYNEQFF. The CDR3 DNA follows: TGCAGCGTCGAAGGATCCTACAGGTCCTACAATGAGCAGTTCTTC.

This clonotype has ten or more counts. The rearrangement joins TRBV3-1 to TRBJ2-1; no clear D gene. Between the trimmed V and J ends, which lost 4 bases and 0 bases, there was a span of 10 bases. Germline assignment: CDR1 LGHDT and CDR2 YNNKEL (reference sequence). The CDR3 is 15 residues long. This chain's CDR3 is CASSLDLSSYNEQFF. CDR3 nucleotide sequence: TGTGCCAGCAGCCTGGACCTGAGCTCCTACAATGAGCAGTTCTTC.

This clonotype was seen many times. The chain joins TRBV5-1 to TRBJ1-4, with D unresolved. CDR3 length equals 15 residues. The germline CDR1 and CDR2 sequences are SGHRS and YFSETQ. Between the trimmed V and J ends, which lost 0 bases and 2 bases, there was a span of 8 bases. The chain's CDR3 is CASSLETSTNEKLFF. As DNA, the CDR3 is TGCGCCAGCAGCTTGGAGACAAGCACTAATGAAAAACTGTTTTTT.

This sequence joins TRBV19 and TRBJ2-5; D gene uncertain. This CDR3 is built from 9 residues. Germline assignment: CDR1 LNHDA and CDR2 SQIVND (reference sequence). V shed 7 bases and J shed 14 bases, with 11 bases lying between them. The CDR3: CASMGSPYF. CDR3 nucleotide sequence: TGTGCCAGTATGGGATCACCCTACTTC. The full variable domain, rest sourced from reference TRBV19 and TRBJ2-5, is DGGITQSPKYLFRKEGQNVTLSCEQNLNHDAMYWYRQDPGQGLRLIYYSQIVNDFQKGDIAEGYSVSREKKESFPLTVTSAQKNPTAFYLCASMGSPYFGPGTRLLVL.

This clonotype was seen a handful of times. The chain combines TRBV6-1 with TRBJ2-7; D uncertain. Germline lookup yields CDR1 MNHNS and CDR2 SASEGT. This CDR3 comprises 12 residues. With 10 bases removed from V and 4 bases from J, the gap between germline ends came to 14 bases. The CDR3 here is CAIRMGNYEQYF. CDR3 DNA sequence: TGTGCCATCAGAATGGGAAATTACGAGCAGTACTTC.

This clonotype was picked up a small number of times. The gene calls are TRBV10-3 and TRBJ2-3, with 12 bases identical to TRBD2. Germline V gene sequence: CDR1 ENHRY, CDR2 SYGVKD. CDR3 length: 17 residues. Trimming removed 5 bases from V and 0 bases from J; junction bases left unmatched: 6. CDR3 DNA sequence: TGTGCCATCAGTTTTACTAGCGGGGGGACTAGCACAGATACGCAGTATTTT. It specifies CAISFTSGGTSTDTQYF.

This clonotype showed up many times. CDR3 bases: TGTGCCAGCAGTTTTCCCCCAGGGGTCACTCGAGATACAGATACGCAGTATTTT. This sequence encodes CASSFPPGVTRDTDTQYF. This rearrangement joins TRBV12-3 or TRBV12-4 to TRBJ2-3, with D possibly TRBD1 on 6 matching bases. The CDR3 is 18 amino acids. With 3 bases removed from V and 3 bases from J, the gap between germline ends came to 22 bases.

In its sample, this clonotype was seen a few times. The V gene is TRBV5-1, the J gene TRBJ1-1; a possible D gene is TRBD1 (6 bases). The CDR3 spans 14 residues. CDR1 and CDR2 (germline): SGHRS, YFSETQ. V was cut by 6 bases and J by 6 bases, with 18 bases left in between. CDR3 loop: CASTIRTDGAEAFF. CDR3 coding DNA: TGCGCCAGCACAATTCGGACAGACGGCGCTGAAGCTTTCTTT.

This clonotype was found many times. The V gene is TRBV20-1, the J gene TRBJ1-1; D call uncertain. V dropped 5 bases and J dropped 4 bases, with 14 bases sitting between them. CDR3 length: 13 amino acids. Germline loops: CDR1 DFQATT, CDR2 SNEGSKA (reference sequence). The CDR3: CSAPSEVSTEAFF. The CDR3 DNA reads TGCAGTGCTCCCTCCGAGGTTTCCACTGAAGCTTTCTTT.

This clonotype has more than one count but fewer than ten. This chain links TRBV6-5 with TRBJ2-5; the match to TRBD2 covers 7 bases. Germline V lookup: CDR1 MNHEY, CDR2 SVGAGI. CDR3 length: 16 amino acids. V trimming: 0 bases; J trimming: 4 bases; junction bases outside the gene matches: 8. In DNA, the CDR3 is TGTGCCAGCAGTTACTCTAGGGGCGGGGGAGGAGAGACCCAGTACTTC. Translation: CASSYSRGGGGETQYF.

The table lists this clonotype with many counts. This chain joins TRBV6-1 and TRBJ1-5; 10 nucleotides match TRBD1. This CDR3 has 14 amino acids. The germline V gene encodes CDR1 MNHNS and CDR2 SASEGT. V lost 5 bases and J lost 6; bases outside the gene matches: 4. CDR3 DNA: TGTGCCAGCAGTCGACAGGGGGCCGGTCAGCCCCAGCATTTT. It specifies CASSRQGAGQPQHF.

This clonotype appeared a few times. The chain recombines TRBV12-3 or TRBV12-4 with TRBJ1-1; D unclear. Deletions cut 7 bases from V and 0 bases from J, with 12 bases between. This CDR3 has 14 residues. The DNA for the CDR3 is TGTGCCAGCACCCTCCCGGAGTTGAACACTGAAGCTTTCTTT. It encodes CASTLPELNTEAFF.

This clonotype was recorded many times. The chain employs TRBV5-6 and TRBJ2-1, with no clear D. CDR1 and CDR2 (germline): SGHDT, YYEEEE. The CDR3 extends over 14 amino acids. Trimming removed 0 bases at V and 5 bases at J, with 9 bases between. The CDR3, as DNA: TGTGCCAGCAGCTTGGGACATAGGGACAATGAGCAGTTCTTC. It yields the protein CASSLGHRDNEQFF.

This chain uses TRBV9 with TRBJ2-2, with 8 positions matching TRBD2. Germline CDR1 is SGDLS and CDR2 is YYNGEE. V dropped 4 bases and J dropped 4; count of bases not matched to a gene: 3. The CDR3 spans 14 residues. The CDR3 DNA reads TGTGCCAGCAGCCTTAGCGGGGCCACCGGGGAGCTGTTTTTT. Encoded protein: CASSLSGATGELFF.

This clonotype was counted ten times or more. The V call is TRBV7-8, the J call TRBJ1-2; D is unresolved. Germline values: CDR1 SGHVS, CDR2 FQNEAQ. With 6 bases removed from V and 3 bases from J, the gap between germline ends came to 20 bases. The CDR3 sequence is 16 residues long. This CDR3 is CASSHHDGNLDYGYTF. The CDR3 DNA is TGTGCCAGCAGTCATCACGACGGGAACCTAGACTATGGCTACACCTTC.

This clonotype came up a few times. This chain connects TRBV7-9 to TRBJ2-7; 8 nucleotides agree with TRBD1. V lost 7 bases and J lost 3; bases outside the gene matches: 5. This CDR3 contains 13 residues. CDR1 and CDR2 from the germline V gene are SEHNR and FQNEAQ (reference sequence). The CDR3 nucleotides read TGTGCCAGCAACTCCGGGACAGGCTACGAGCAGTACTTC. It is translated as CASNSGTGYEQYF. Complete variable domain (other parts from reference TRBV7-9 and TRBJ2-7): DTGVSQNPRHKITKRGQNVTFRCDPISEHNRLYWYRQTLGQGPEFLTYFQNEAQLEKSRLLSDRFSAERPKGSFSTLEIQRTEQGDSAMYLCASNSGTGYEQYFGPGTRLTVT.

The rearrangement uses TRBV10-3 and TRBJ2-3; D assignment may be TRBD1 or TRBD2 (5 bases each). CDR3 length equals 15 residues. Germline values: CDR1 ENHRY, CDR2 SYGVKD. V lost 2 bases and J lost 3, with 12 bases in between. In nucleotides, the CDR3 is TGTGCCATCAGTGAGAGAGGGGAAGGTACAGATACGCAGTATTTT. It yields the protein CAISERGEGTDTQYF.

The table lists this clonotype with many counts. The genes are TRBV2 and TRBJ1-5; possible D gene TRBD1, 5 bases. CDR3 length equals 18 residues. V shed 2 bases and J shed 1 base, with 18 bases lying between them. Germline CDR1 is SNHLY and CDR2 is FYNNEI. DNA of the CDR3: TGTGCCAGCAGTGAACCCCCGAGGGGCTCCTACAGCAATCAGCCCCAGCATTTT. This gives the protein CASSEPPRGSYSNQPQHF.

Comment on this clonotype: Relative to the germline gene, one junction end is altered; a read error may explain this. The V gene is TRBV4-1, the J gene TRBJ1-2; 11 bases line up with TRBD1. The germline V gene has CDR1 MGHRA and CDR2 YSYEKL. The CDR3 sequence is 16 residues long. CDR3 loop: CASSPTRDRGSYGYIF. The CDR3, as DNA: TGCGCCAGCAGCCCAACGCGGGACAGGGGGTCCTATGGCTACATCTTC.

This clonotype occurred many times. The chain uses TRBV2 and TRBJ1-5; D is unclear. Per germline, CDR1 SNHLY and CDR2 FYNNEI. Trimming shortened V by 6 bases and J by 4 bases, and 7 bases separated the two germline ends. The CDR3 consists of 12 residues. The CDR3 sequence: CASRPVNQPQHF. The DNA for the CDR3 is TGTGCCAGCAGACCGGTTAATCAGCCCCAGCATTTT.